This T cell receptor beta chain was captured by sequencing in a study of shared clonotypes between healthy human individuals. Broader study findings: Generally, estimated richness proved larger in naive subsets than it did in memory subsets. There were few donors, and this limited the genetic and exposure-history diversity represented.

The table lists this clone with a few counts. The antigen remains undetermined. Assay runs were performed at deep level. Original processing methods: Filtering differed since immunoSEQ provided only junctions, with no quality scores. Clones were sequenced by immunoSEQ multiplex PCR, and TCRdb holds only the in-frame ones, with some missing. V, J and clone size are those of that table, while D and trimming were read from the DNA. The table shows approximately 500,000 clones, with 90% to 96% occurring only once. V lost 1 base to trimming and J lost 0 bases; unmatched junction nucleotides: 5. CDR3 length equals 16 residues. Germline V lookup: CDR1 MGHRA, CDR2 YSYEKL.

This clonotype was sampled from a woman in her 30s in good health. Sequencing input: naive CD4+ T cells sorted from blood. Regarding subset: CD45RA+ positively selected. The chain joins TRBV4-1 to TRBJ1-2, with 7 bases that match TRBD1. CDR3 sequence reads: CASSQATGLTNYGYTF. DNA for the CDR3: TGCGCCAGCAGCCAAGCGACAGGGCTAACTAACTATGGCTACACCTTC.